These 23 T cell receptor beta chains came from one sample sequenced in a study of response to subunit inactivated influenza vaccine. A single record per CDR3 protein comes from TCRdb applying MiXCR to the RT-PCR reads. The sample lists more than 700,000 distinct CDR3 sequences, around 20% occurring once. Source: PBMCs from blood, taken more than 4 days after vaccination. The receptors here all came from a man in his forties or fifties who received an inactivated influenza vaccine.

The rearrangement joins TRBV20-1 to TRBJ1-4, with D possibly TRBD1 on 6 matching bases. V gave up 3 bases and J gave up 7 bases, with 21 bases separating them. The CDR3 has 16 residues. Germline CDR1 and CDR2: DFQATT and SNEGSKA (reference sequence). The CDR3 here is CSASKDTGGLPEKLFF. The DNA for the CDR3 is TGCAGTGCTAGCAAAGACACGGGGGGCCTTCCTGAAAAACTGTTTTTT.

This clonotype turned up a few times. V usage is TRBV27 and J usage is TRBJ2-5, with 11 bases fitting TRBD2. The CDR3 is 18 amino acids. The V and J ends lost 5 bases and 1 base, in that order; junction bases with no gene match: 12. Germline-derived CDR1 and CDR2 are MNHEY and SMNVEV (reference sequence). This chain's CDR3 is CASSPRRKLAGGQETQYF. As DNA, the CDR3 is TGTGCCAGCAGTCCGCGTCGTAAGCTAGCGGGGGGCCAAGAGACCCAGTACTTC.

The table lists this clonotype with a few counts. The chain uses TRBV20-1 and TRBJ1-2; unclear D gene. Deletions cut 5 bases from V and 4 bases from J, with 11 bases between. Germline V CDR1 and CDR2: DFQATT, SNEGSKA (reference sequence). CDR3 length: 12 residues. The CDR3 DNA sequence: TGCAGTGCTCGAAGGCCAGTCTATGGCTACACCTTC. Its protein is CSARRPVYGYTF.

This clonotype was observed a few times. V is TRBV7-9 and J is TRBJ1-2, with D possibly being TRBD1 (5 bases). CDR1 is SEHNR, CDR2 FQNEAQ, per germline (reference sequence). Trimming removed 5 bases from V and 7 bases from J, with 20 bases in between. This CDR3 has 15 residues. In DNA form, the CDR3 reads TGTGCCAGCAGCCCGCCGTCGTTCGGGGGTCGTGGCTACACCTTC. Translated, it gives CASSPPSFGGRGYTF.

The rearrangement uses TRBV12-3 or TRBV12-4 and TRBJ2-3; 9 bases match TRBD2. Trimming cost V 3 bases and J 2 bases; bases outside gene matches: 3. This CDR3 contains 15 residues. CDR3 loop: CASSLVAGDTDTQYF. DNA of the CDR3: TGTGCCAGCAGTTTGGTAGCGGGGGACACAGATACGCAGTATTTT.

The table lists this clonotype with a few counts. The chain employs TRBV20-1 and TRBJ2-7; 7 bases match TRBD1. Germline V CDR1 and CDR2: DFQATT, SNEGSKA (reference sequence). With V trimmed by 1 base and J by 2 bases, 5 bases remained unmatched. This CDR3 spans 14 amino acids. In DNA form, the CDR3 reads TGCAGTGCTAGAGGAAGGGACAGACCCTACGAGCAGTACTTC. The encoded protein is CSARGRDRPYEQYF.

This clonotype showed up just a few times. The chain uses TRBV20-1 and TRBJ2-3, with 11 bases that match TRBD2. Germline-derived CDR1 and CDR2 are DFQATT and SNEGSKA (reference sequence). J gave up 10 bases and V 6 bases, and 15 bases lay outside the gene matches. The CDR3 contains 15 residues. The CDR3 bases are TGCAGTGCCCCGCTAGCGGGGGGCCCCGCAGGAGCGCAGTATTTT. Translating it yields CSAPLAGGPAGAQYF.

CDR3 protein: CASSFNRNQPQHF. CDR3 bases: TGTGCCAGCAGCTTCAATAGGAATCAGCCCCAGCATTTT. V usage is TRBV11-2 and J usage is TRBJ1-5, with no clear D. The CDR3 covers 13 residues. Germline CDR1 SGHAT, CDR2 FQNNGV. Trimming took off 3 bases at V and 4 bases at J, with 7 bases between the two ends.

This clonotype was counted a few times. Here the CDR3 reads CASSIEGGGTGELFF. The DNA for the CDR3 is TGTGCCAGTAGTATAGAAGGGGGAGGCACCGGGGAGCTGTTTTTT. This rearrangement joins TRBV19 to TRBJ2-2; D may be TRBD1 or TRBD2 (6 bases each). The CDR3 has 15 amino acids. CDR1 is LNHDA, CDR2 SQIVND, per germline (reference sequence). Deletions cut 0 bases from V and 4 bases from J, with 9 bases between.

This rearrangement joins TRBV2 to TRBJ1-1; 7 nucleotides agree with TRBD1. CDR1 SNHLY and CDR2 FYNNEI come from the germline V gene. The length of the CDR3 is 14 residues. V lost 4 bases and J lost 4; bases outside the gene matches: 6. Here the CDR3 reads CASSGRQGRTEAFF. DNA for the CDR3: TGTGCCAGCAGTGGTCGACAGGGTCGCACTGAAGCTTTCTTT.

The rearrangement uses TRBV4-1 and TRBJ2-1, with TRBD2 matching over 9 bases. The ends lost 4 bases at V and 4 bases at J; junction bases unmatched: 8. CDR3 size: 16 residues. Germline V lookup: CDR1 MGHRA, CDR2 YSYEKL. CDR3 DNA: TGCGCCAGCAGCCCCTCCGTTGCGGGGGGGTACAATGAGCAGTTCTTC. Translating gives CASSPSVAGGYNEQFF.

The rearrangement links TRBV21-1 to TRBJ1-1. TRBV21-1 is assigned pseudogene status. This CDR3 comprises 16 residues. The CDR3 loop is CASTKRAPVNHTEAFF. The CDR3 DNA is TGTGCCAGCACCAAAAGGGCCCCAGTCAATCACACTGAAGCTTTCTTT.

This clonotype was seen only a few times. This rearrangement joins TRBV20-1 to TRBJ2-1, with D possibly TRBD1 on 7 matching bases. This CDR3 comprises 11 residues. Germline V gene data show CDR1 as DFQATT and CDR2 as SNEGSKA (reference sequence). The V and J ends lost 6 bases and 9 bases respectively, with 12 bases between them. The CDR3 protein is CSAIQGGEQFF. CDR3 bases: TGCAGTGCCATTCAGGGGGGTGAGCAGTTCTTC.

CDR3 in amino acids: CASSLPGQGTEQYF. CDR3 DNA sequence: TGTGCCAGCAGCCTCCCGGGACAGGGAACCGAGCAGTACTTC. V is TRBV7-9 and J is TRBJ2-7; TRBD1 matches 9 bases. Germline lookup yields CDR1 SEHNR and CDR2 FQNEAQ (reference sequence). V shed 5 bases, J shed 6 bases, and the junction held 8 bases outside the gene matches. This CDR3 comprises 14 residues.

In its sample, this clonotype was seen a few times. This chain uses TRBV6-1 with TRBJ1-5; possibly TRBD1 for D (5 bases). Germline CDR1 MNHNS, CDR2 SASEGT. V lost 10 bases and J 2 bases, leaving 9 bases between the germline ends. CDR3 size: 12 residues. The CDR3 region has the DNA TGTGCCATCCAGGGTGGCAATCAGCCCCAGCATTTT. Its translation: CAIQGGNQPQHF.

The chain joins TRBV5-1 to TRBJ2-1; TRBD2 matches at 8 bases. Germline-derived CDR1 and CDR2 are SGHRS and YFSETQ. With V trimmed by 1 base and J by 0 bases, 6 bases remained unmatched. This CDR3 is 17 amino acids long. The CDR3 nucleotides are TGCGCCAGCAGCTTGTGGCTAGCGGGTAACTCCTACAATGAGCAGTTCTTC. Its protein product is CASSLWLAGNSYNEQFF. The full variable domain, in which reference TRBV5-1 and TRBJ2-1 provide the parts outside the CDR3, is KAGVTQTPRYLIKTRGQQVTLSCSPISGHRSVSWYQQTPGQGLQFLFEYFSETQRNKGNFPGRFSGRQFSNSRSEMNVSTLELGDSALYLCASSLWLAGNSYNEQFFGPGTRLTVL.

The chain is built from TRBV6-6 and TRBJ2-2; D call uncertain. CDR3 length: 11 residues. The germline V and J ends were trimmed by 2 bases and 10 bases, with 5 bases remaining between them. The germline V gene has CDR1 MNHNY and CDR2 SVGAGI (reference sequence). CDR3 in amino acids: CASSYATELFF. As DNA, the CDR3 is TGTGCCAGCAGTTACGCGACGGAGCTGTTTTTT.

This clonotype occurred many times. The chain is built from TRBV7-8 and TRBJ1-3; 8 nucleotides agree with TRBD1. Germline V CDR1 and CDR2: SGHVS, FQNEAQ. This CDR3 has 14 amino acids. Losses at the gene ends were 6 bases for V and 3 bases for J; bases not matched to a gene: 4. In nucleotides, the CDR3 is TGTGCCAGCAGTCCCGGACAGGGTGGAAACACCATATATTTT. It encodes CASSPGQGGNTIYF.

The V gene is TRBV20-1, the J gene TRBJ2-5, with D uncertain. The CDR3 loop spans 16 amino acids. Germline assignment: CDR1 DFQATT and CDR2 SNEGSKA (reference sequence). V dropped 1 base and J dropped 1 base, with 16 bases sitting between them. CDR3 coding DNA: TGCAGTGCTAGAGGCCCTTCGGACGGCTCCCAAGAGACCCAGTACTTC. Its translation is CSARGPSDGSQETQYF.

The rearrangement links TRBV5-6 to TRBJ2-7; D remains ambiguous. Germline V gives CDR1 SGHDT, CDR2 YYEEEE. This CDR3 is 12 amino acids long. Deletions cut 4 bases from V and 7 bases from J, with 12 bases between. For the CDR3, the DNA is TGTGCCAGCAGCAAGGGCTACCGAGAGCAGTACTTC. Translating gives CASSKGYREQYF.

This clonotype was seen more than once but under ten times. The rearrangement uses TRBV5-4 and TRBJ2-3, with 13 bases fitting TRBD2. Losses at the gene ends were 2 bases for V and 5 bases for J; bases not matched to a gene: 2. The CDR3 covers 15 residues. Germline V gene data show CDR1 as SGHNT and CDR2 as YYREEE (reference sequence). CDR3 coding DNA: TGTGCCAGCAGCTTCGGACTAGCGGGAGAAGATACGCAGTATTTT. It specifies CASSFGLAGEDTQYF.

This clonotype was detected many times. The chain is built from TRBV7-2 and TRBJ2-1; the D is unclear. This CDR3 region has 14 residues. Germline values: CDR1 SGHTA, CDR2 FQGNSA. Trimming stripped 5 bases from V and 3 bases from J, with 11 bases between. CDR3 sequence reads: CASSPRPNYNEQFF. CDR3 in DNA: TGTGCCAGCAGCCCGAGACCCAACTACAATGAGCAGTTCTTC. Complete variable domain (other parts from reference TRBV7-2 and TRBJ2-1): GAGVSQSPSNKVTEKGKDVELRCDPISGHTALYWYRQSLGQGLEFLIYFQGNSAPDKSGLPSDRFSAERTGGSVSTLTIQRTQQEDSAVYLCASSPRPNYNEQFFGPGTRLTVL.

In its sample, this clonotype was seen a few times. CDR3 nucleotides: TGTGCCAGCAGTTTGTCGGGGGGGGATGATACAGATACGCAGTATTTT. Amino acids: CASSLSGGDDTDTQYF. The chain couples TRBV12-3 or TRBV12-4 to TRBJ2-3, with 8 bases aligning to TRBD2. With 3 bases clipped from V and 3 bases from J, the junction kept 8 bases outside the gene matches. This CDR3 is 16 amino acids long.